Listed below are T cell receptor beta chains from one sample, sequenced in a study of radiotherapy plus CTLA-4 blockade in lung cancer. This table comes from immunoSEQ multiplex PCR, and its TCRdb copy is limited to in-frame clones, with some not included. The data hold approximately 95,000 clones, with 82% observed a single time. The sequencing used peripheral blood, collected from a patient treated with radiotherapy plus ipilimumab. Receptor source: a human donor with non-small cell lung cancer who had a partial response to radiotherapy plus ipilimumab. The CDR3 runs from the conserved cysteine through the conserved F or W. The D gene is left open where the match is weak. The size entry is marked missing in some rows and otherwise reads once, few, many or a size class.

J gene,clone size,V gene,D gene,CDR3 DNA,CDR3 protein
TRBJ2-3,once,TRBV9,-,TGTGCCAGCAGCTTTCTAGCGAGCACAGATACGCAGTATTTT,CASSFLASTDTQYF
TRBJ2-5,-,TRBV6-6,TRBD2,TGTGCCAGCAGTTCCCTCGGGGAGGGTCCCCGCGACCAGTACTTC,CASSSLGEGPRDQYF
TRBJ2-1,-,TRBV10-1,TRBD1,TGCGCCAGCAGTGACCCAGGGGGCCAGGCGGGTGATGAGCAGTTCTTC,CASSDPGGQAGDEQFF
TRBJ2-7,-,TRBV15,-,TGTGCCACCAGCAGAGTACCGGGACTCCTCTCCTACGAGCAGTACTTC,CATSRVPGLLSYEQYF
TRBJ1-4,-,TRBV5-1,-,TGCGCCAGCAGCTTGGTCGGAGGGCCTAATGAAAAACTGTTTTTT,CASSLVGGPNEKLFF
TRBJ2-1,-,TRBV4-2,TRBD2,TGTGCCAGCAGCCCTCGACTAGCGGGAGGTTTAAATGAGCAGTTCTTC,CASSPRLAGGLNEQFF
TRBJ1-2,few,TRBV7-9,TRBD1,TGTGCCAGCAGCTTGGGGGGGGACAGGTTCTATGGCTACACCTTC,CASSLGGDRFYGYTF
TRBJ2-3,-,TRBV6-1,TRBD1,TGTGCCACTACAGGGGTAGATACGCAGTATTTT,CATTGVDTQYF
TRBJ2-2,few,TRBV10-1,TRBD2,TGCGCCAGCAGTGAGTCGAGGGTTTATATTAGCGGGAGGGATCCCGGGGAGCTGTTTTTT,CASSESRVYISGRDPGELFF
TRBJ2-7,-,TRBV7-2,TRBD2,TGTGCCAGCAGCTCGGGACTAGCGGGGACGGTAGGAGGGTACGAGCAGTACTTC,CASSSGLAGTVGGYEQYF
TRBJ2-2,once,TRBV10-1,TRBD1,TGCGCCAGCAGTGAGACGGGACAGGGGCAGACCGGGGAGCTGTTTTTT,CASSETGQGQTGELFF
TRBJ1-4,-,TRBV6-6,TRBD1,TGTGCCAGCAGCTGGCAGGGGGCAGGGGAAAAACTGTTTTTT,CASSWQGAGEKLFF
TRBJ2-5,-,TRBV5-6,-,TGTGCCAGCAGCTTGGGGGCGTACCAAGAGACCCAGTACTTC,CASSLGAYQETQYF
TRBJ2-3,-,TRBV28,-,TGTGCCAGCAGTTTAAGGGGACATCACACAGATACGCAGTATTTT,CASSLRGHHTDTQYF
TRBJ1-6,-,TRBV18,-,TGTGCCAGCTCACCATCCCGGGGCTATAATTCACCCCTCCACTTT,CASSPSRGYNSPLHF
TRBJ1-2,-,TRBV7-2,-,TGTGCCAGCAGCTTAGTAAGGGGAGGCGGCTACACCTTC,CASSLVRGGGYTF
TRBJ2-2,-,TRBV5-4,TRBD2,TGTGCCAGCAGCTCGGGACTAGCGGGAGGGCCCGGCGGGGAGCTGTTTTTT,CASSSGLAGGPGGELFF
TRBJ1-4,-,TRBV6-1,TRBD1,TGTGCCAGCAGTGAACCAGGGGACAGTGAAAAACTGTTTTTT,CASSEPGDSEKLFF
TRBJ2-1,-,TRBV19,TRBD2,TGTGCCAGTAGTATAGGAGCGGGAGGGCTCCAGCAGTTCTTC,CASSIGAGGLQQFF
TRBJ2-2,-,TRBV9,-,TGTGCCAGCAGCGTAGGGCTAGTGGACACCGGGGAGCTGTTTTTT,CASSVGLVDTGELFF
TRBJ2-5,few,TRBV5-4,-,TGTGCCAGCAGCTTAGGCGCCGGGCGAGGGCAAGAGACCCAGTACTTC,CASSLGAGRGQETQYF
TRBJ2-5,-,TRBV5-1,TRBD1,TGCGCCAGCAGTTCCGGACAGGGGAGGGAGACCCAGTACTTC,CASSSGQGRETQYF
TRBJ2-7,-,TRBV7-9,TRBD1,TGTGCCAGCAGCCCAACAGGGGCCAGGGACGAGCAGTACTTC,CASSPTGARDEQYF
TRBJ2-7,-,TRBV5-4,TRBD1,TGTGCCAGCAGCCCGCCGGGACAGGCTACCTACGAGCAGTACTTC,CASSPPGQATYEQYF
TRBJ2-3,-,TRBV5-4,-,TGTGCCTCCACGGCGGACAGACTCACAGATACGCAGTATTTT,CASTADRLTDTQYF
TRBJ2-5,-,TRBV7-8,-,TGTGCCAGCAGCCCGAGACGAGGTAACCAAGAGACCCAGTACTTC,CASSPRRGNQETQYF
TRBJ1-1,-,TRBV19,TRBD1,TGTGCCAGTAGTACGGACAGGGAGAACACTGAAGCTTTCTTT,CASSTDRENTEAFF
TRBJ1-4,-,TRBV4-2,TRBD1,TGTGCCAGCGAGACAGGGGGCCTAGGTGGAATGGGAGAAAAACTGTTTTTT,CASETGGLGGMGEKLFF
TRBJ2-1,-,TRBV23-1,-,TGCGCCAGCAGTCACCCACCGACAGGTGGGGATGAGCAGTTCTTC,CASSHPPTGGDEQFF
TRBJ2-7,-,TRBV9,TRBD2,TGTGCCAGCAGCCTAACCCCGGGACTAGTCCTCTACGAGCAGTACTTC,CASSLTPGLVLYEQYF
TRBJ2-5,-,TRBV7-9,-,TGTGCCAGCAGCCTTCCGCCCCCCGAGGACCAGTACTTC,CASSLPPPEDQYF
TRBJ2-3,-,TRBV9,-,TGTGCCAGCAGCGTAGCTACCGGAGATACGCAGTATTTT,CASSVATGDTQYF
TRBJ1-3,-,TRBV28,TRBD1,TGTGCCAGCAGTTTACGGGGACAGGCTGGAAACACCATATATTTT,CASSLRGQAGNTIYF
TRBJ2-7,-,TRBV20-1,-,TGCAGTGCTCCGACACACCTCGAGCAGTACTTC,CSAPTHLEQYF
TRBJ1-1,-,TRBV6-5,TRBD1,TGTGCCAGCAGTGCCCAGGGGGCTCTGAGTACTGAAGCTTTCTTT,CASSAQGALSTEAFF
TRBJ2-1,-,TRBV7-9,-,TGTGCCAGCAGCCCTCTGGAGCGGGACAATGAGCAGTTCTTC,CASSPLERDNEQFF
TRBJ1-1,-,TRBV10-3,TRBD1,TGTGCCATCAGAAGGGACAGTTCTGAAGCTTTCTTT,CAIRRDSSEAFF
TRBJ2-1,-,TRBV28,-,TGTGCCAGCAGTGCTACGACAGGCTCCTACAATGAGCAGTTCTTC,CASSATTGSYNEQFF
TRBJ1-4,-,TRBV28,-,TGTGCCAGCAGAACCCCCGCGGAAAAACTGTTTTTT,CASRTPAEKLFF
TRBJ1-1,-,TRBV7-9,TRBD1,TGTGCCAGCAGGAGCGTACAGGGGGCCTTGGCTGAAGCTTTCTTT,CASRSVQGALAEAFF
TRBJ2-5,-,TRBV30,-,TGTGCCTGGAGACTGGAGGGGCCGGAGACCCAGTACTTC,CAWRLEGPETQYF
TRBJ1-2,-,TRBV28,TRBD1,TGTGCCAGCAGTTCCGACGACAGGGTTCGTGGCTACACCTTC,CASSSDDRVRGYTF
TRBJ2-1,once,TRBV28,-,TGTGCCAGCAGTTCTAGATACAATGAGCAGTTCTTC,CASSSRYNEQFF
TRBJ1-4,-,TRBV19,TRBD1,TGTGCCAGTAGCCTCCTCGACAGGGAAGTTGAAAAACTGTTTTTT,CASSLLDREVEKLFF
TRBJ1-6,-,TRBV19,TRBD1,TGTGCCAGTAGTATTCTGGGACAGGGTGATTCACCCCTCCACTTT,CASSILGQGDSPLHF
TRBJ1-2,-,TRBV5-4,TRBD1,TGTGCCAGCAGCTTGGATCGGGGACAGACTTACTATGGCTACACCTTC,CASSLDRGQTYYGYTF
TRBJ2-3,-,TRBV6-1,TRBD1,TGTGCCAGCAGTGACGGACAGGGGATAGATACGCAGTATTTT,CASSDGQGIDTQYF
TRBJ2-7,-,TRBV6-5,-,TGTGCCAGCAGTTACTCAGGGGCCTTCCTCGAGCAGTACTTC,CASSYSGAFLEQYF
TRBJ1-1,-,TRBV11-2,TRBD1,TGTGCCAGCAGCTTAAGGGACAGGGGGCAGGGCACTGAAGCTTTCTTT,CASSLRDRGQGTEAFF